This passage covers 22 T cell receptor beta chains from one sample sequenced in a study of T-cell memory formation after mild COVID-19. TCRdb independently ran MiXCR on the 5' RACE reads; one entry per CDR3 protein. The data hold 450,000 to 650,000 distinct CDR3 sequences, with around 17% observed a single time. The sequenced sample was PBMCs or a T cell subset sorted from them (not recorded which). Receptor source: an adult woman who had mild COVID-19 (a few samples of this study predate the infection). Cell type and time point are not known.

This clonotype appeared a few times. The chain couples TRBV24-1 to TRBJ1-5; 9 bases line up with TRBD1. The CDR3 is made up of 16 amino acids. V shed 5 bases, J shed 5 bases, and the junction held 9 bases outside the gene matches. Per germline, CDR1 KGHDR and CDR2 SFDVKD. As DNA, the CDR3 is TGTGCCACCAGTGCCTCATGGGGGGACAGGGATCAGCCCCAGCATTTT. Translated: CATSASWGDRDQPQHF.

This CDR3 reads CASSLTGTGVNEQFF. The CDR3 DNA is TGCGCCAGCAGCTTAACCGGGACAGGGGTCAATGAGCAGTTCTTC. The V and J genes are TRBV5-1 and TRBJ2-1; 10 nucleotides align to TRBD1. V shed 2 bases and J 6 bases; nucleotides not matched to a gene: 5. CDR1 and CDR2 from the germline V gene are SGHRS and YFSETQ. This CDR3 contains 15 residues.

This clonotype was detected only a few times. This sequence joins TRBV5-1 and TRBJ1-1; tentative D call: TRBD1 (6 bases). The V end was cut by 4 bases, the J end by 1 base, with 11 bases between. The CDR3 is 14 amino acids. Germline V lookup: CDR1 SGHRS, CDR2 YFSETQ. The CDR3 spells CASSEGGGNTEAFF. CDR3 bases: TGCGCCAGCAGCGAGGGAGGGGGGAACACTGAAGCTTTCTTT.

The table lists this clonotype with a few counts. This rearrangement joins TRBV20-1 to TRBJ1-1, with D possibly matching TRBD1 (5 bases). V gave up 6 bases and J gave up 1 base, with 9 bases separating them. The CDR3 spans 12 residues. The germline V gene has CDR1 DFQATT and CDR2 SNEGSKA (reference sequence). CDR3 protein: CSACGGNTEAFF. The CDR3 nucleotides read TGCAGTGCCTGTGGGGGGAACACTGAAGCTTTCTTT.

The rearrangement joins TRBV6-5 to TRBJ2-3; 7 bases align to TRBD1. Losses at the gene ends were 0 bases for V and 2 bases for J; bases not matched to a gene: 2. Germline V gene lookup returns CDR1 MNHEY and CDR2 SVGAGI. This CDR3 comprises 15 residues. CDR3 in DNA: TGTGCCAGCAGTTACTCCAGGGGGTACACAGATACGCAGTATTTT. Protein sequence: CASSYSRGYTDTQYF.

The chain recombines TRBV18 with TRBJ2-5; 9 bases map to TRBD2. The germline gives CDR1 KGHSH, CDR2 LQKENI. The CDR3 extends over 15 amino acids. Germline trimming cut 6 bases from V and 3 bases from J; bases unmatched to any gene: 8. The CDR3: CASSAGGRKKETQYF. The CDR3 nucleotides read TGTGCCAGCTCCGCGGGAGGGAGGAAAAAAGAGACCCAGTACTTC.

The rearrangement links TRBV7-9 to TRBJ1-1; D unresolved. The CDR3 has 16 residues. CDR1 SEHNR and CDR2 FQNEAQ come from the germline V gene (reference sequence). The ends were cut back, 6 bases at V and 1 base at J, with 18 bases in the middle. The CDR3 bases are TGTGCCAGCAGTCTCTGGGCTATGACGGAGAACACTGAAGCTTTCTTT. This gives the protein CASSLWAMTENTEAFF.

This clonotype was observed a handful of times. The chain has TRBV2 and TRBJ1-5; D unclear. Looked up from germline, CDR1 is SNHLY and CDR2 is FYNNEI. The V end was cut by 6 bases, the J end by 4 bases, with 16 bases between. The CDR3 contains 15 residues. The CDR3 DNA follows: TGTGCCAGCAGCCACCCCGTCAGTGTTAATCAGCCCCAGCATTTT. Residues: CASSHPVSVNQPQHF. Complete variable domain (other parts from reference TRBV2 and TRBJ1-5): EPEVTQTPSHQVTQMGQEVILRCVPISNHLYFYWYRQILGQKVEFLVSFYNNEISEKSEIFDDQFSVERPDGSNFTLKIRSTKLEDSAMYFCASSHPVSVNQPQHFGDGTRLSIL.

This clonotype was found a few times. The chain has TRBV25-1 and TRBJ2-7; 7 positions match TRBD2. The V gene end was trimmed by 4 bases and the J gene end by 1 base; junction bases not matched to a gene: 4. The germline V gene encodes CDR1 MGHDK and CDR2 SYGVNS. The CDR3 has 14 amino acids. The CDR3 spells CASSGWGGSYEQYF. The CDR3 bases are TGTGCCAGCAGTGGATGGGGGGGATCCTACGAGCAGTACTTC.

J is TRBJ2-7 and V is TRBV7-2; 9 bases agree with TRBD2. This CDR3 has 14 residues. Trimming removed 5 bases from V and 4 bases from J; junction bases left unmatched: 6. CDR1 is SGHTA and CDR2 is FQGNSA in the germline V gene. CDR3 loop: CASSRAGGGYEQYF. Written as DNA, the CDR3 is TGTGCCAGCAGCCGAGCGGGAGGCGGTTACGAGCAGTACTTC.

This clonotype turned up a few times. This sequence joins TRBV23-1 and TRBJ2-1, with 10 bases that match TRBD2. TRBV23-1 is placed among ORFs of uncertain function. This CDR3 region has 17 residues. Germline trimming cut 0 bases from V and 7 bases from J; bases unmatched to any gene: 9. CDR3 amino acids: CASSQSSGGASKNEQFF. CDR3 nucleotide sequence: TGCGCCAGCAGTCAATCAAGCGGGGGGGCCTCGAAAAATGAGCAGTTCTTC.

V usage is TRBV27 and J usage is TRBJ1-1; D unresolved. CDR3 length: 16 amino acids. Between the trimmed V and J ends, which lost 3 bases and 0 bases, there was a span of 14 bases. The germline CDR1 and CDR2 sequences are MNHEY and SMNVEV (reference sequence). CDR3 coding DNA: TGTGCCAGCAGTTTGTGGTACAGCCTTATGAACACTGAAGCTTTCTTT. It yields the protein CASSLWYSLMNTEAFF.

This chain joins TRBV6-1 and TRBJ1-5; no definite D call. This CDR3 spans 14 amino acids. Germline V CDR1 and CDR2: MNHNS, SASEGT. The V and J ends lost 2 bases and 5 bases respectively, with 10 bases between them. The CDR3, as DNA: TGTGCCAGCAGTGAAATCTCAGAGTATCAGCCCCAGCATTTT. Residues: CASSEISEYQPQHF.

This clonotype was detected only a few times. This chain joins TRBV7-2 and TRBJ2-5; D possibly corresponds to TRBD2 (5 bases). CDR3 length: 14 amino acids. V lost 4 bases, J lost 5 bases, and 14 bases lay in between. Germline V CDR1 and CDR2: SGHTA, FQGNSA. The CDR3 DNA follows: TGTGCCAGCAGCTCCGGCGGGTCCGGCGAGACCCAGTACTTC. This codes for CASSSGGSGETQYF.

In this sample, this clonotype turned up a few times. This chain uses TRBV7-8 with TRBJ1-1, with no clear D. This CDR3 comprises 14 residues. CDR1 SGHVS and CDR2 FQNEAQ come from the germline V gene. Trimming pared 5 bases from V and 0 bases from J, leaving 10 bases between. The CDR3 region has the DNA TGTGCCAGCAGCAAATCAGCCTTGAACACTGAAGCTTTCTTT. Translating it yields CASSKSALNTEAFF.

This clonotype was observed a few times. This chain's CDR3 is CASSPSGVNTEAFF. DNA for the CDR3: TGCGCCAGCAGCCCCTCAGGGGTGAACACTGAAGCTTTCTTT. V usage is TRBV5-1 and J usage is TRBJ1-1; TRBD1 is a possible D gene (6 bases). Germline loops: CDR1 SGHRS, CDR2 YFSETQ. The V gene lost 4 bases and the J gene lost 0 bases, with 10 bases spanning the gap. The CDR3 consists of 14 residues.

This chain connects TRBV16 to TRBJ1-1; D may be TRBD1 (6 bases). The CDR3 length is 16 residues. V dropped 1 base and J dropped 4 bases, with 16 bases sitting between them. Looked up from germline, CDR1 is KGHSY and CDR2 is FQNENV. CDR3 protein: CASSQLRQVGSTEAFF. In DNA, the CDR3 is TGTGCCAGCAGCCAATTGAGACAGGTAGGGAGCACTGAAGCTTTCTTT.

This clonotype was seen a handful of times. The genes are TRBV29-1 and TRBJ2-5; D not resolved. There are 11 residues in the CDR3. Germline V CDR1 and CDR2: SQVTM, ANQGSEA. V was pared by 6 bases and J by 5 bases, with 10 bases between. DNA for the CDR3: TGCAGCGTCCCCATCAGGGAGACCCAGTACTTC. Translated: CSVPIRETQYF.

The V call is TRBV4-1, the J call TRBJ2-5; D could derive from TRBD1 or TRBD2 (5 bases each). CDR3 length equals 15 residues. The V gene lost 0 bases and the J gene lost 5 bases, with 13 bases spanning the gap. Germline-derived CDR1 and CDR2 are MGHRA and YSYEKL. The CDR3 region has the DNA TGCGCCAGCAGCCAAGAGGGGCTAGCCGTGGAGACCCAGTACTTC. Translation: CASSQEGLAVETQYF.

This clonotype has more than one count but fewer than ten. The chain combines TRBV12-3 or TRBV12-4 with TRBJ2-7; D is perhaps TRBD1 (5 bases). CDR3 size: 13 residues. V was shortened by 5 bases and J by 4 bases, with 12 bases between the two germline ends. CDR3 in amino acids: CASSRKKGYEQYF. For the CDR3, the DNA is TGTGCCAGCAGTCGAAAGAAGGGGTACGAGCAGTACTTC.

This clonotype was seen many times. Its ends do not fully match the called genes, so a read error is possible. The chain recombines TRBV12-3 or TRBV12-4 with TRBJ2-5, with D hard to call. The CDR3 covers 11 residues. Here the CDR3 reads CASSHGETQYF. The CDR3 DNA is TGCGCCAGCAGCCACGGAGAGACCCAGTACTTC.

A few counts support this clonotype. The chain uses TRBV3-1 and TRBJ1-1; no reliable D call. CDR3 size: 15 residues. Germline-derived CDR1 and CDR2 are LGHDT and YNNKEL (reference sequence). Trimming took off 4 bases at V and 4 bases at J, with 16 bases between the two ends. The CDR3: CASSRPGGRVTEAFF. CDR3 in DNA: TGTGCCAGCAGCCGGCCAGGCGGGAGAGTCACTGAAGCTTTCTTT.